This T cell receptor (beta chain) was retrieved from a study of T cells expressing NK-cell markers. The overall study: Sorted T-cell subsets CD3+CD56+NKG2C+, CD3+CD56+NKG2C- and CD3+CD56-NKG2C+ were TCR beta-sequenced.

Study findings and constraints: Researchers report these clonotypes also headed the CD3+CD56-NKG2C+ fraction in several donors. Clarity on HCMV specificity was lacking for the expanded NKG2C+ T cell clones.

CDR1 and CDR2 (germline): MNHEY, SVGAGI. The CDR3 is 19 residues long. With respect to this clonotype: Its specificity is unknown.

5'RACE template switching built TCR beta cDNA with unique molecular identifiers. After re-calling the 5' RACE reads, TCRdb lists one entry per CDR3 protein, DNA absent. This sample contains some 460,000 distinct CDR3 sequences. Sequenced input: blood T cells: a sorted CD56 or NKG2C T cell subset, CD4+ or CD8+ T cells, or bulk PBMC T cells (not recorded which). The receptor was isolated from a woman aged 45-60 years in good health. The chain combines TRBV6-5 with TRBJ1-2; with no DNA, the TCRdb D assignment of TRBD1 cannot be verified. The CDR3 loop is CASSYSKGARRGANYGYTF.